One and the same sample provided the 15 T cell receptor beta chains below, sequenced in a study of blood T cells in healthy people across ages. Sample-barcoded 5' priming and a J-beta primer mix drove a second PCR of roughly 6 to 12 cycles. TCRdb re-called the 5' RACE reads through MiXCR, storing one row per CDR3 protein. The table shows nearly 1 million distinct CDR3 sequences, with roughly 50% occurring only once. Source material: blood. The origin of the receptors is a woman aged 60-75 years in good health.

This chain links TRBV7-9 with TRBJ2-7; 9 nucleotides match TRBD2. The length of the CDR3 is 15 residues. V gave up 5 bases and J gave up 7 bases; unmatched junction bases: 12. The germline CDR1 and CDR2 sequences are SEHNR and FQNEAQ (reference sequence). CDR3 in DNA: TGTGCCAGCAGCACCAGACTAGCGGATTACAATGAGCAGTACTTC. Translated, it gives CASSTRLADYNEQYF.

This sequence joins TRBV20-1 and TRBJ2-1; 13 positions agree with TRBD2. Germline loops: CDR1 DFQATT, CDR2 SNEGSKA (reference sequence). V was clipped by 5 bases and J by 7 bases; unmatched bases: 8. The CDR3 runs 15 residues. CDR3 sequence reads: CSASVGLAGVNEQFF. In nucleotides, the CDR3 is TGCAGTGCTTCCGTTGGACTAGCGGGAGTGAATGAGCAGTTCTTC.

The chain carries TRBV3-1 and TRBJ2-6; D not certain. CDR3 length: 16 residues. Trimming took off 4 bases at V and 0 bases at J, with 10 bases between the two ends. CDR1 is LGHDT and CDR2 is YNNKEL in the germline V gene (reference sequence). This CDR3 reads CASSRGKTSGANVLTF. The CDR3 region has the DNA TGTGCCAGCAGCCGGGGAAAGACCTCTGGGGCCAACGTCCTGACTTTC.

The V and J genes are TRBV9 and TRBJ2-1; the D gene is possibly TRBD2 (6 bases). The assigned J gene may be wrong: the sequence end matches TRBJ2-7 better. The length of the CDR3 is 16 residues. The V gene's germline CDR1 is SGDLS and CDR2 YYNGEE. The CDR3 sequence: CASSVGGDLSYNEQYF. Here the CDR3 DNA reads TGTGCCAGCAGCGTAGGGGGGGACTTGTCCTACAATGAGCAGTACTTC.

V is TRBV20-1 and J is TRBJ1-2; D is unresolved. Trimming stripped 3 bases from V and 2 bases from J, with 16 bases between. Germline CDR1 reads DFQATT; CDR2 reads SNEGSKA (reference sequence). The CDR3 contains 15 residues. The CDR3 here is CSASRNKGGNYGYTF. CDR3 nucleotides: TGCAGTGCTAGTCGGAACAAGGGTGGGAACTATGGCTACACCTTC.

The rearrangement links TRBV2 to TRBJ2-1, with D perhaps matching TRBD2 (5 bases). Germline loops: CDR1 SNHLY, CDR2 FYNNEI. The CDR3 spans 14 residues. Trimming cost V 8 bases and J 2 bases, with 13 bases left between them. The DNA for the CDR3 is TGTGCCAGCGTGAGAGGGAGCGCCTACAATGAGCAGTTCTTC. As protein: CASVRGSAYNEQFF.

In nucleotides, the CDR3 is TGTGCCAGCAGTGACAGGGGTAAGGGTGAAGCTTTCTTT. It codes for CASSDRGKGEAFF. This chain joins TRBV6-1 and TRBJ1-1; perhaps TRBD1 as D (6 bases). Trimming shortened V by 3 bases and J by 7 bases, and 12 bases separated the two germline ends. The germline CDR1 and CDR2 sequences are MNHNS and SASEGT. The CDR3 covers 13 residues.

For this clonotype: One end of the junction is discordant with germline, which a read error may explain. V is TRBV18 and J is TRBJ1-1; D is uncertain. The germline CDR1 and CDR2 sequences are KGHSH and LQKENI. The CDR3 contains 13 residues. CDR3 sequence reads: CAGSYNEGTEAFF. CDR3 sequence (DNA): TGTGCCGGCTCTTATAATGAGGGAACTGAAGCTTTCTTT.

The chain links TRBV9 to TRBJ2-5; D ambiguous. This CDR3 contains 15 residues. V lost 3 bases and J 5 bases, leaving 17 bases between the germline ends. Germline lookup yields CDR1 SGDLS and CDR2 YYNGEE. The CDR3 nucleotides are TGTGCCAGCAGCGCGGAGATCTCGGCATGGGAGACCCAGTACTTC. Translation: CASSAEISAWETQYF. Complete variable domain (other parts from reference TRBV9 and TRBJ2-5): DSGVTQTPKHLITATGQRVTLRCSPRSGDLSVYWYQQSLDQGLQFLIQYYNGEERAKGNILERFSAQQFPDLHSELNLSSLELGDSALYFCASSAEISAWETQYFGPGTRLLVL.

The sample holds many counts of this clonotype. The chain joins TRBV20-1 to TRBJ2-7; a weak D match, TRBD1 (6 bases). V lost 5 bases and J lost 5, with 13 bases in between. This CDR3 spans 12 amino acids. CDR1 DFQATT and CDR2 SNEGSKA come from the germline V gene (reference sequence). For the CDR3, the DNA is TGCAGTGCTCTAGGACAGTTGGACGAGCAGTACTTC. Translation: CSALGQLDEQYF.

V usage is TRBV7-2 and J usage is TRBJ2-3; 11 bases map to TRBD2. The CDR3 runs 15 residues. Germline trimming cut 1 base from V and 6 bases from J; bases unmatched to any gene: 3. The germline V gene has CDR1 SGHTA and CDR2 FQGNSA. The DNA of the CDR3 is TGTGCCAGCAGCTTAGGACTAGCGGGAAGTGATACGCAGTATTTT. Protein: CASSLGLAGSDTQYF. The complete variable domain, with remaining parts taken from reference TRBV7-2 and TRBJ2-3, reads GAGVSQSPSNKVTEKGKDVELRCDPISGHTALYWYRQSLGQGLEFLIYFQGNSAPDKSGLPSDRFSAERTGGSVSTLTIQRTQQEDSAVYLCASSLGLAGSDTQYFGPGTRLTVL.

The rearrangement joins TRBV5-6 to TRBJ2-5; the match to TRBD1 covers 8 bases. This CDR3 has 17 amino acids. From germline, CDR1 is SGHDT and CDR2 YYEEEE. Trimming removed 1 base from V and 5 bases from J; junction bases left unmatched: 13. The CDR3 DNA reads TGTGCCAGCAGCTTGTGGGACAGGCATACCTTTGGGGAGACCCAGTACTTC. This gives the protein CASSLWDRHTFGETQYF. Variable domain in full (rest from reference TRBV5-6 and TRBJ2-5): DAGVTQSPTHLIKTRGQQVTLRCSPKSGHDTVSWYQQALGQGPQFIFQYYEEEERQRGNFPDRFSGHQFPNYSSELNVNALLLGDSALYLCASSLWDRHTFGETQYFGPGTRLLVL.

This sequence joins TRBV20-1 and TRBJ2-1, with TRBD2 identical over 10 bases. This CDR3 is built from 14 residues. CDR1 is DFQATT and CDR2 is SNEGSKA in the germline V gene (reference sequence). V was clipped by 4 bases and J by 8 bases; unmatched bases: 8. In nucleotides, the CDR3 is TGCAGTGCTACCGGGCTAGCGGGAGCCCATGAGCAGTTCTTC. Protein product: CSATGLAGAHEQFF.

The rearrangement uses TRBV12-3 or TRBV12-4 and TRBJ2-2; either TRBD1 or TRBD2 may fit D (5 bases each). CDR3 length: 14 amino acids. V was clipped by 7 bases and J by 5 bases, with 14 bases between them. The CDR3 here is CASTWGGLTGELFF. CDR3 nucleotide sequence: TGTGCCAGCACCTGGGGCGGGCTTACCGGGGAGCTGTTTTTT.

The chain carries TRBV11-2 and TRBJ1-2; D call uncertain. In germline, CDR1 is SGHAT, CDR2 FQNNGV. Between the trimmed V and J ends, which lost 3 bases and 8 bases, there was a span of 10 bases. The length of the CDR3 is 12 residues. CDR3 sequence (DNA): TGTGCCAGCAGCTTTAATACCGGCGGCTACACCTTC. Translation gives CASSFNTGGYTF.